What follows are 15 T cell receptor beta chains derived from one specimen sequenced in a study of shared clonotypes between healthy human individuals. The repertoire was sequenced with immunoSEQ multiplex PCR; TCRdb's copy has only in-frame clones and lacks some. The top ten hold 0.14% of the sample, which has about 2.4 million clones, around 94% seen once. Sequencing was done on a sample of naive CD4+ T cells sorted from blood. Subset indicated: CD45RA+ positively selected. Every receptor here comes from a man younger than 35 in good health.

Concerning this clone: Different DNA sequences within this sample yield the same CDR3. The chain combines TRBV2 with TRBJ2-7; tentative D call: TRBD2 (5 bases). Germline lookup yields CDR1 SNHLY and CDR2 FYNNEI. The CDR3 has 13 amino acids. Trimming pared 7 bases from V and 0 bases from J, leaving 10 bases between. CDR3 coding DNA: TGTGCCAGCAACTCGGGGAGCTCCTACGAGCAGTACTTC. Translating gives CASNSGSSYEQYF.

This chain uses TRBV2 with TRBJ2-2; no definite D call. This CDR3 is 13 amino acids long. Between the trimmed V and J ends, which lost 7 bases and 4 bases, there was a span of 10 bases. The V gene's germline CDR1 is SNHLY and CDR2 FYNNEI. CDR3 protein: CASIPARTGELFF. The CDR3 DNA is TGTGCCAGCATTCCCGCCCGCACCGGGGAGCTGTTTTTT.

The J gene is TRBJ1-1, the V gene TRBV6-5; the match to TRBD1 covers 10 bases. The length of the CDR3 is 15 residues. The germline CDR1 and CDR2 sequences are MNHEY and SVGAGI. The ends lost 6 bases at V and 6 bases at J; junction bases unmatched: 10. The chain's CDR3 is CASSRQGAAVAEAFF. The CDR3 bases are TGTGCCAGCAGCCGACAGGGGGCGGCGGTCGCTGAAGCTTTCTTT.

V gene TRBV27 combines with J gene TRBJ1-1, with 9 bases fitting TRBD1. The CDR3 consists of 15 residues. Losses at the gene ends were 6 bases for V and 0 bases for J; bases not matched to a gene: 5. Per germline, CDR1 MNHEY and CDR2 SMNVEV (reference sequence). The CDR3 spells CASRPDRGMNTEAFF. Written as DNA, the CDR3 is TGTGCCAGCAGACCGGACAGGGGAATGAACACTGAAGCTTTCTTT.

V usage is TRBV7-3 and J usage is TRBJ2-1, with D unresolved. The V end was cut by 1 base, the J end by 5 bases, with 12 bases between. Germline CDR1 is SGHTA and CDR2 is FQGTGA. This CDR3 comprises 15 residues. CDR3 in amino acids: CASSLSPANNNEQFF. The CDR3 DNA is TGTGCCAGCAGCTTAAGTCCCGCTAACAACAATGAGCAGTTCTTC.

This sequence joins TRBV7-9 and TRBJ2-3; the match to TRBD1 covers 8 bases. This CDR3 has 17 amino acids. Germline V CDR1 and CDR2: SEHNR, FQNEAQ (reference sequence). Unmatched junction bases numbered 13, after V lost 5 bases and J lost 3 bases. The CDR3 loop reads CASSPIDRGGGTDTQYF. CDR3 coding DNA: TGTGCCAGCAGCCCTATCGACAGGGGTGGAGGAACAGATACGCAGTATTTT. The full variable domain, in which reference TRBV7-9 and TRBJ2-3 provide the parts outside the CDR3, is DTGVSQNPRHKITKRGQNVTFRCDPISEHNRLYWYRQTLGQGPEFLTYFQNEAQLEKSRLLSDRFSAERPKGSFSTLEIQRTEQGDSAMYLCASSPIDRGGGTDTQYFGPGTRLTVL.

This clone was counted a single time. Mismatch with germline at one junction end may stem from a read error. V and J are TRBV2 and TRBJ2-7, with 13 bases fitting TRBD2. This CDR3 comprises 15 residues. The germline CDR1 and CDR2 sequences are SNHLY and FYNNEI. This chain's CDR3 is CASREGGLAGNEQYF. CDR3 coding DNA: TGTGCCAGCAGAGAAGGGGGACTAGCGGGGAACGAGCAGTACTTC.

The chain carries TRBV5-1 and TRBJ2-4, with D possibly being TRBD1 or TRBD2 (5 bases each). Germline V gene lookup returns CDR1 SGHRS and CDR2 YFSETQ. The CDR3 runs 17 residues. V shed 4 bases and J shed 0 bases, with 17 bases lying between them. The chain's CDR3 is CASSVGWGRLAKNIQYF. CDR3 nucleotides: TGCGCCAGCAGCGTCGGGTGGGGGAGACTAGCCAAAAACATTCAGTACTTC.

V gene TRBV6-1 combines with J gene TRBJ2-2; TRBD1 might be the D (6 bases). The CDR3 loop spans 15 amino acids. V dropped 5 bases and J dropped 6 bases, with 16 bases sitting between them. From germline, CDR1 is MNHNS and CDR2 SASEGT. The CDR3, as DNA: TGTGCCAGCAGTACCTCAACAGGGTCGGCCGGGGAGCTGTTTTTT. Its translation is CASSTSTGSAGELFF.

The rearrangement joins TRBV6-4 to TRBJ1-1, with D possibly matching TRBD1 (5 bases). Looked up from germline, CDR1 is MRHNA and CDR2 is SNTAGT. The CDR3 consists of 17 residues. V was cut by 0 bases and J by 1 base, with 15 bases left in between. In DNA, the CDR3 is TGTGCCAGCAGTGACTCGATCTGGGGGGGATCGAACACTGAAGCTTTCTTT. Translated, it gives CASSDSIWGGSNTEAFF.

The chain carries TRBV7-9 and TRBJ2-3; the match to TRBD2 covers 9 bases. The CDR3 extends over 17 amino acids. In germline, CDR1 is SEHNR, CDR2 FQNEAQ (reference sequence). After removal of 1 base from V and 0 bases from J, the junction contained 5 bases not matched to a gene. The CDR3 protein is CASSLGAGGPSTDTQYF. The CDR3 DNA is TGTGCCAGCAGCTTAGGGGCGGGAGGGCCAAGCACAGATACGCAGTATTTT. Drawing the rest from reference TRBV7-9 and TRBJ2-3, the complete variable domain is DTGVSQNPRHKITKRGQNVTFRCDPISEHNRLYWYRQTLGQGPEFLTYFQNEAQLEKSRLLSDRFSAERPKGSFSTLEIQRTEQGDSAMYLCASSLGAGGPSTDTQYFGPGTRLTVL.

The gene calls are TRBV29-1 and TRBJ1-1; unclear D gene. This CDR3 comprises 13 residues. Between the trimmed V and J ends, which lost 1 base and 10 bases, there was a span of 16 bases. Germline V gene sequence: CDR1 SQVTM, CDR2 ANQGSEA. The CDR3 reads CSVEGRISTRAFF. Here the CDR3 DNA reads TGCAGCGTTGAAGGGAGGATAAGTACTCGAGCTTTCTTT. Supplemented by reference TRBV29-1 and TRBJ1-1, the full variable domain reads SAVISQKPSRDICQRGTSLTIQCQVDSQVTMMFWYRQQPGQSLTLIATANQGSEATYESGFVIDKFPISRPNLTFSTLTVSNMSPEDSSIYLCSVEGRISTRAFFGQGTRLTVV.

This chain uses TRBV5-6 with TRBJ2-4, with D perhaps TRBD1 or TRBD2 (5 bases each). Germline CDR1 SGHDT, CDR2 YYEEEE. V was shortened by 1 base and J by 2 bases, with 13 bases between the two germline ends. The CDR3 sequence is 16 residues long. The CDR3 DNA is TGTGCCAGCAGCTTGTCCCCTCAGGGACCCAAAAACATTCAGTACTTC. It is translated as CASSLSPQGPKNIQYF.

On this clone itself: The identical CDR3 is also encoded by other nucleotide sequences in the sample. The CDR3 here is CASSPQGTGVYEQYF. The CDR3, as DNA: TGTGCCAGCTCACCACAAGGGACAGGTGTCTACGAGCAGTACTTC. The chain has TRBV18 and TRBJ2-7; 8 bases map to TRBD1. Unmatched junction bases numbered 5, after V lost 1 base and J lost 3 bases. Germline V gene data show CDR1 as KGHSH and CDR2 as LQKENI. This CDR3 has 15 residues.

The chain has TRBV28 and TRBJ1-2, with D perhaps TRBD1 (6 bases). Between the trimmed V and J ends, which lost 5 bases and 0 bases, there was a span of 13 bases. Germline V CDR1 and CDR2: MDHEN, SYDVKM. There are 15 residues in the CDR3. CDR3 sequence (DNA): TGTGCCAGCAGTACCTGGACAGAAGCTAACTATGGCTACACCTTC. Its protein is CASSTWTEANYGYTF.